A single sample is the source of the 10 T cell receptor beta chains below, sequenced in a study of tumor-infiltrating lymphocytes in primary liver carcinoma. Unsorted whole blood yielded blood RNA, and germline DNA was extracted as well. A constant-region primer primed TCR beta cDNA synthesis from 450 to 550 ng of total RNA. Amplification in three nested multiplex PCR rounds with slightly modified ARM-PCR gave rise to TCR beta libraries. It was with TRBV1-TRBV30 forward primers and a C-beta reverse primer that the first two PCR rounds were run, at approximately 9 cycles each. MiXCR, run by TCRdb on the multiplex PCR reads, gives a single entry per CDR3 protein. The sample yields around 210,000 distinct CDR3 sequences, about 65% seen once. The specimen was peripheral blood. Receptor source: a woman aged 60-70 years with primary liver carcinoma and hepatitis B virus infection.

Points on this clonotype: It may be a read error: a sequence one base away is much more abundant. This chain links TRBV14 with TRBJ2-2; D is uncertain. Germline V gene data show CDR1 as SGHDN and CDR2 as FVKESK. CDR3 length equals 15 residues. The CDR3 nucleotides read TGTGTCAGCAGCCAAGCGTTTTCGAACACCGGGGAGCTGTTTTTT. It is translated as CVSSQAFSNTGELFF.

Details on this clonotype: The CDR3 does not end in the conserved phenylalanine or tryptophan, so this is likely a read error. The chain is built from TRBV11-2 and TRBJ1-5, with D perhaps TRBD1 (6 bases). V was cut by 5 bases and J by 5 bases, with 13 bases left in between. Germline V gives CDR1 SGHAT, CDR2 FQNNGV. There are 14 residues in the CDR3. The CDR3 region has the DNA TGTGCCAGCAGCCCGGAGGGGGTCTATCAGCCCCAGCATTAT. Its protein is CASSPEGVYQPQHY.

This clonotype was picked up one time. An end of the junction differs from the germline gene, which may be a read error. This CDR3 reads CASSLSSGLAPYF. Written as DNA, the CDR3 is TGTGCCAGTAGTTTATCGTCCGGACTCGCCCCGTATTTT. This chain connects TRBV12-3 or TRBV12-4 to TRBJ2-3; tentative D call: TRBD2 (5 bases). This CDR3 has 13 residues.

The chain uses TRBV6-2 or TRBV6-3 and TRBJ2-7, with TRBD2 matching 12 bases. CDR1 is MNHEY, CDR2 SVGEGT, per germline. The CDR3 is 17 amino acids. The J segment lost 3 bases and the V segment lost 2 bases, leaving 8 bases of the junction unmatched. The CDR3 nucleotides read TGTGCCAGCAGTTACGATGGGAGGACTAGCGGGATCTACGAGCAGTACTTC. Residues: CASSYDGRTSGIYEQYF.

This clonotype was picked up one time. Given a much more abundant clone one base away, this may be a read error. Here the CDR3 reads CVSSQDWRAGNIQYF. CDR3 DNA sequence: TGTGTCAGCAGCCAAGATTGGAGGGCTGGAAACATTCAGTACTTC. V and J are TRBV14 and TRBJ2-4; possibly TRBD2 for D (6 bases). CDR3 length equals 15 residues. Germline V gene data show CDR1 as SGHDN and CDR2 as FVKESK.

With regard to this clonotype: This may come from a read error, since a much larger clone is one base off. The V gene is TRBV6-6, the J gene TRBJ2-7, with D tentatively TRBD1 (5 bases). The ends were cut back, 6 bases at V and 7 bases at J, with 13 bases in the middle. The CDR3 has 12 amino acids. Germline V lookup: CDR1 MNHNY, CDR2 SVGAGI (reference sequence). The CDR3, as DNA: TGTGCCAGCAGAAAGGACACCTGGGAGCAGTACTTC. Protein sequence: CASRKDTWEQYF.

This clonotype was picked up a small number of times. V and J are TRBV20-1 and TRBJ1-5; the D is unclear. The CDR3 length is 15 residues. Germline V lookup: CDR1 DFQATT, CDR2 SNEGSKA (reference sequence). V was trimmed by 4 bases and J by 0 bases, leaving 13 bases between them. The CDR3 bases are TGCAGTGCTATTCCCCCGGGCCATAGCAATCAGCCCCAGCATTTT. Amino acid sequence: CSAIPPGHSNQPQHF.

The chain uses TRBV28 and TRBJ1-1; TRBD1 might be the D (6 bases). V lost 2 bases, J lost 4 bases, and 11 bases lay in between. The CDR3 runs 14 residues. Germline-derived CDR1 and CDR2 are MDHEN and SYDVKM. DNA of the CDR3: TGTGCCAGCAGTTTACTACAGGGAAGCACTGAAGCTTTCTTT. Translating gives CASSLLQGSTEAFF.

A word on this clonotype: A much larger clone differs from this one at a single base, so this may be a read error. This chain joins TRBV6-1 and TRBJ2-3; either TRBD1 or TRBD2 may fit D (6 bases each). Looked up from germline, CDR1 is MNHNS and CDR2 is SASEGT. V lost 1 base and J 2 bases, leaving 16 bases between the germline ends. The CDR3 runs 17 residues. DNA for the CDR3: TGTGCCAGCAGTGAAGGGGTTGAGGGGGGTGACACAGATACGCAGTATTTT. Its translation is CASSEGVEGGDTDTQYF.

As concerns this clonotype: A read error is likely, as this CDR3 ends without the conserved phenylalanine or tryptophan. The V and J genes are TRBV11-3 and TRBJ1-1; no clear D gene. Germline CDR1 and CDR2: SGHNT and YENEEA. V dropped 6 bases and J dropped 3 bases, with 14 bases sitting between them. This CDR3 has 14 residues. The CDR3 loop reads CASSLTRGDTEAFS. Here the CDR3 DNA reads TGTGCCAGCAGTCTCACTCGGGGAGACACTGAAGCTTTCTCT.